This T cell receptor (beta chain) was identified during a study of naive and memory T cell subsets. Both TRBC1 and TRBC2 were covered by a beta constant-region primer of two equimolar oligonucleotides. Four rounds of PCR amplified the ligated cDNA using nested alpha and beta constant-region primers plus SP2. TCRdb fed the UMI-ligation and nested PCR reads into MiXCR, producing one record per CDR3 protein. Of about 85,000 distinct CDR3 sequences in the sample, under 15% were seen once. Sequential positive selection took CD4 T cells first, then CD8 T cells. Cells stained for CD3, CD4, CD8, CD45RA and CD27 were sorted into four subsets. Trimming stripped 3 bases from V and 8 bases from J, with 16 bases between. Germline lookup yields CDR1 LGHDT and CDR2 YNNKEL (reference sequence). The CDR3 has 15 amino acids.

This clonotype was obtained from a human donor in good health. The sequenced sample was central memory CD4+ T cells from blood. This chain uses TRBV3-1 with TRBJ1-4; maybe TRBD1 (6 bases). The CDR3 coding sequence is TGTGCCAGCAGCCATAATCAGGGGTCCGGGGAAAAACTGTTTTTT. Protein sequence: CASSHNQGSGEKLFF. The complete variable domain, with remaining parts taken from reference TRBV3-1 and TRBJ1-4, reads DTAVSQTPKYLVTQMGNDKSIKCEQNLGHDTMYWYKQDSKKFLKIMFSYNNKELIINETVPNRFSPKSPDKAHLNLHINSLELGDSAVYFCASSHNQGSGEKLFFGSGTQLSVL.